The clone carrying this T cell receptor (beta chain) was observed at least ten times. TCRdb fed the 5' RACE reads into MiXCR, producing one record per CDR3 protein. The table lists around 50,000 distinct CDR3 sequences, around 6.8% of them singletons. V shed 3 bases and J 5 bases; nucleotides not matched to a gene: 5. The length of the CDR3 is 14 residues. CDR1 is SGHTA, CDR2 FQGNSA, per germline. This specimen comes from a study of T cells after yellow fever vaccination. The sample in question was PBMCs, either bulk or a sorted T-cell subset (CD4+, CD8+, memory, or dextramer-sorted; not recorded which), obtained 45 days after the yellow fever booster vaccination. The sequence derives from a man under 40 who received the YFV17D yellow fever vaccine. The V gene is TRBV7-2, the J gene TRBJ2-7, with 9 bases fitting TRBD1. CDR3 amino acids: CASSFRQGVHEQYF. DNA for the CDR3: TGTGCCAGCAGCTTCAGACAGGGGGTCCACGAGCAGTACTTC.